The 9 T cell receptor beta chains below were found in one sample sequenced in a study of blood T cell repertoires in COVID-19. The repertoire was sequenced with immunoSEQ multiplex PCR; TCRdb's copy has only in-frame clones and lacks some. The sample holds 200,000 to 300,000 clones, around 89% seen once. The specimen sequenced was PBMCs or T cells enriched from blood (not recorded which). These receptors were obtained from a woman in her forties with acute COVID-19.

The chain uses TRBV21-1 and TRBJ1-5; the table assigns TRBD1, which was not confirmed against the DNA. TRBV21-1 is annotated as a pseudogene. The CDR3 has 18 amino acids. DNA of the CDR3: TGTGCCAGCAGCAAAGTTGGGACAGGGGAATTTCAGTGTCAGCCCCAGCATTTT. Protein sequence: CASSKVGTGEFQCQPQHF.

CDR3 in DNA: TGTGCCAGCAGCTTTGGACAGGGGTCGTACGAGCAGTACTTC. Translating gives CASSFGQGSYEQYF. V and J are TRBV9 and TRBJ2-7; the match to TRBD1 covers 9 bases. V dropped 4 bases and J dropped 4; count of bases not matched to a gene: 6. Germline V gene data show CDR1 as SGDLS and CDR2 as YYNGEE. CDR3 size: 14 residues.

CDR3 in DNA: TGCAGTGCGGCCTGGCAAGAGACCCAGTACTTC. As protein: CSAAWQETQYF. The gene calls are TRBV20-1 and TRBJ2-5; D is undetermined. V was shortened by 6 bases and J by 2 bases, with 7 bases between the two germline ends. The CDR3 runs 11 residues. Germline V gene data show CDR1 as DFQATT and CDR2 as SNEGSKA (reference sequence).

The gene calls are TRBV19 and TRBJ2-7, with D unresolved. V lost 3 bases and J 0 bases, leaving 9 bases between the germline ends. CDR1 is LNHDA, CDR2 SQIVND, per germline (reference sequence). There are 14 residues in the CDR3. Written as DNA, the CDR3 is TGTGCCAGTAGTATGAATACGGGCTCCTACGAGCAGTACTTC. As protein: CASSMNTGSYEQYF.

This chain uses TRBV20-1 with TRBJ2-3; TRBD2 aligns across 8 bases. The CDR3 is made up of 15 amino acids. CDR1 is DFQATT and CDR2 is SNEGSKA in the germline V gene (reference sequence). V shed 3 bases, J shed 4 bases, and the junction held 9 bases outside the gene matches. The CDR3 sequence is CSASPGRGAADTQYF. The CDR3 DNA follows: TGCAGTGCTAGTCCTGGGCGGGGGGCCGCAGATACGCAGTATTTT.

This clone was counted many times. J is TRBJ2-5 and V is TRBV19; 9 nucleotides align to TRBD2. Germline V gives CDR1 LNHDA, CDR2 SQIVND (reference sequence). V dropped 2 bases and J dropped 2; count of bases not matched to a gene: 9. This CDR3 spans 17 amino acids. CDR3 nucleotides: TGTGCCAGTAGTATAATCAGGGCGGGAGGGCGTCAAGAGACCCAGTACTTC. It yields the protein CASSIIRAGGRQETQYF.

This clone was recorded only once. The V gene is TRBV7-9, the J gene TRBJ1-2; D unresolved. The length of the CDR3 is 12 residues. Trimming shortened V by 2 bases and J by 6 bases, and 7 bases separated the two germline ends. Germline CDR1 and CDR2: SEHNR and FQNEAQ (reference sequence). For the CDR3, the DNA is TGTGCCAGCAGCTTATTTCAAAATGGCTACACCTTC. It encodes CASSLFQNGYTF.

The chain links TRBV5-1 to TRBJ1-6; 9 positions match TRBD1. The CDR3 is made up of 15 amino acids. Trimming cost V 6 bases and J 7 bases; bases outside gene matches: 8. Germline values: CDR1 SGHRS, CDR2 YFSETQ. CDR3 sequence (DNA): TGCGCCAGCAAAGGGGGGACAGGGCAGAATTCACCCCTCCACTTT. Its translation is CASKGGTGQNSPLHF. The variable domain in full, with the rest retrieved from reference TRBV5-1 and TRBJ1-6, is KAGVTQTPRYLIKTRGQQVTLSCSPISGHRSVSWYQQTPGQGLQFLFEYFSETQRNKGNFPGRFSGRQFSNSRSEMNVSTLELGDSALYLCASKGGTGQNSPLHFGNGTRLTVT.

The chain couples TRBV27 to TRBJ1-2; possible D gene TRBD1, 5 bases. Germline assignment: CDR1 MNHEY and CDR2 SMNVEV (reference sequence). Trimming shortened V by 5 bases and J by 8 bases, and 18 bases separated the two germline ends. This CDR3 is built from 14 residues. CDR3 nucleotide sequence: TGTGCCAGCAGTCCAAGTGGCAGGGCAGGGGGCTACACCTTC. This translates into CASSPSGRAGGYTF.